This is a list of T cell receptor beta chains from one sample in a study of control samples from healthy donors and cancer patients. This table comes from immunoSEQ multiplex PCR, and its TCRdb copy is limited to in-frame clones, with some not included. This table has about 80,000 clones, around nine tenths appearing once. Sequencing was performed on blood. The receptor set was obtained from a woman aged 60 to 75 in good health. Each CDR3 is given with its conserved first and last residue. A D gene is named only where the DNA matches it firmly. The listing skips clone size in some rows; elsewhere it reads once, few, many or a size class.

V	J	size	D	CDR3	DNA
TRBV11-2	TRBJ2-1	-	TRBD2	CASSPRLAGVLNEQFF	TGTGCCAGCAGCCCCCGACTAGCGGGGGTTCTCAATGAGCAGTTCTTC
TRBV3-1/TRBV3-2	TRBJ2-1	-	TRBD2	CASSFRRGGPRFF	TGTGCCAGCAGCTTCCGGCGGGGGGGTCCCCGGTTCTTC
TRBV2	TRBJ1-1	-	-	CASSVMGLASTEAFF	TGTGCCAGCAGTGTCATGGGGCTTGCGAGCACTGAAGCTTTCTTT
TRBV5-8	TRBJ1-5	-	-	CASSSQGGISNQPQHF	TGTGCCAGCAGCTCACAGGGAGGGATAAGCAATCAGCCCCAGCATTTT
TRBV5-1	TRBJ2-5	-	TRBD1	CASSLGGDRLETQYF	TGCGCCAGCAGCTTGGGGGGGGACAGGCTGGAGACCCAGTACTTC
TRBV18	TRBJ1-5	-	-	CASSPNGLNQPQHF	TGTGCCAGCTCACCGAACGGTCTCAATCAGCCCCAGCATTTT
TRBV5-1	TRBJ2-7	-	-	CASSFSGGNEQYF	TGCGCCAGCAGCTTCTCGGGCGGGAACGAGCAGTACTTC
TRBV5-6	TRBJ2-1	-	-	CASSFYGDSSYNEQFF	TGTGCCAGCAGCTTCTACGGGGATAGTTCCTACAATGAGCAGTTCTTC
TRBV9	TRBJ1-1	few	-	CASSDGAVEAFF	TGTGCCAGCAGCGATGGGGCGGTTGAAGCTTTCTTT
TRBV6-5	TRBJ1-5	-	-	CASSPGPAGNQPQHF	TGTGCCAGCAGTCCCGGGCCTGCAGGCAATCAGCCCCAGCATTTT
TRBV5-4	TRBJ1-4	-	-	CASSLIGNEKLFF	TGTGCCAGCAGCTTGATAGGGAATGAAAAACTGTTTTTT
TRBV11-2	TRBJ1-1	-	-	CASSSYMNTEAFF	TGTGCCAGCAGCTCTTACATGAACACTGAAGCTTTCTTT
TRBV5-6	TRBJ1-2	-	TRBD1	CASSPRTGPNYGYTF	TGTGCCAGCAGCCCGAGGACAGGGCCAAACTATGGCTACACCTTC
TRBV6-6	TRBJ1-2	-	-	CASIMDGTSGYTF	TGTGCCAGCATTATGGACGGGACGTCTGGCTACACCTTC
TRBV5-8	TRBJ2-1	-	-	CASSLGDILGNEQFF	TGTGCCAGCAGCTTGGGGGACATTTTAGGGAATGAGCAGTTCTTC
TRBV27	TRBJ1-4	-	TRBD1	CASSLDRAREKLFF	TGTGCCAGCAGTTTGGACAGGGCCAGGGAAAAACTGTTTTTT
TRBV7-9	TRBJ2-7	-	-	CASSPQGHEQYF	TGTGCCAGCAGCCCTCAGGGCCACGAGCAGTACTTC
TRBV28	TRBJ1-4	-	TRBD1	CASSSSPGTGVGKLFF	TGTGCCAGCAGTTCATCCCCCGGGACAGGGGTGGGAAAACTGTTTTTT
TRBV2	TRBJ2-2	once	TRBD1	CASRDRVGTGELFF	TGTGCCAGCAGGGACAGGGTAGGAACCGGGGAGCTGTTTTTT
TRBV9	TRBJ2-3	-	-	CASSVGLELTDTQYF	TGTGCCAGCAGCGTAGGGTTAGAGCTCACAGATACGCAGTATTTT
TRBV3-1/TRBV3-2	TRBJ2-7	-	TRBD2	CASSQDALERGYEQYF	TGTGCCAGCAGCCAAGATGCACTTGAGCGGGGGTACGAGCAGTACTTC
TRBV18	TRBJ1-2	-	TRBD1	CASSPGRTGFNGYTF	TGTGCCAGCTCACCGGGACGGACAGGGTTTAACGGCTACACCTTC
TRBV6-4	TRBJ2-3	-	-	CASSDSPGAADTQYF	TGTGCCAGCAGTGACTCTCCGGGGGCGGCAGATACGCAGTATTTT
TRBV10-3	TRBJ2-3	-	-	CAIRRDIAQIDTQYF	TGTGCCATCAGGAGGGACATTGCACAGATCGATACGCAGTATTTT
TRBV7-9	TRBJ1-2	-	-	CASSLPGGYGYTF	TGTGCCAGCAGCTTACCGGGAGGGTATGGCTACACCTTC
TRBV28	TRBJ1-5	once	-	CASSSPPIWRHF	TGTGCCAGCAGTTCCCCCCCTATTTGGCGGCATTTT
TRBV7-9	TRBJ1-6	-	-	CASSPTVDSPLHF	TGTGCCAGCAGCCCAACTGTGGATTCACCCCTCCACTTT
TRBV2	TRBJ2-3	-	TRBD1	CAGDRGADTQYF	TGTGCCGGTGACAGGGGAGCAGATACGCAGTATTTT